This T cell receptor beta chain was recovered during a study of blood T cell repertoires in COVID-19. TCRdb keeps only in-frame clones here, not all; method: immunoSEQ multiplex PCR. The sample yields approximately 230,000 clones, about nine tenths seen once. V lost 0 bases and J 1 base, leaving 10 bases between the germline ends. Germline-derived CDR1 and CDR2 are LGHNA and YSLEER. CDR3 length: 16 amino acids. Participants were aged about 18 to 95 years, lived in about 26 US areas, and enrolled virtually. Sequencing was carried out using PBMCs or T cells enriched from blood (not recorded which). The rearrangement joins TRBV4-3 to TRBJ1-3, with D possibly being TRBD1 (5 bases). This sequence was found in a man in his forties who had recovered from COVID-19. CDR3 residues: CASSQDVGGSGNTIYF. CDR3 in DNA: TGCGCCAGCAGCCAAGATGTCGGGGGATCTGGAAACACCATATATTTT.